This T cell receptor (beta chain) stems from a study of T cells in Graves' hyperthyroidism and ophthalmopathy. V lost 7 bases and J lost 0, with 9 bases in between. The CDR3 has 13 residues. The investigators amplified TCR beta CDR3 regions from RNA transcripts. HTBI primers were employed in a first-round RT-PCR of the TCR CDR3. TCRdb itself ran the multiplex PCR reads through MiXCR, one entry per CDR3 protein. The repertoire consists of about 200,000 distinct CDR3 sequences, with 17% occurring once and the leading ten covering roughly 55%. This clonotype was counted at least ten times. The sample taken for sequencing was blood. This clonotype originated in a woman aged 45 to 65 with Graves' hyperthyroidism. The chain recombines TRBV12-3 or TRBV12-4 with TRBJ1-1, with D possibly matching TRBD1 (5 bases). The CDR3 nucleotides are TGTGCCAGCAACGACAGAATGAACACTGAAGCTTTCTTT. This translates into CASNDRMNTEAFF.